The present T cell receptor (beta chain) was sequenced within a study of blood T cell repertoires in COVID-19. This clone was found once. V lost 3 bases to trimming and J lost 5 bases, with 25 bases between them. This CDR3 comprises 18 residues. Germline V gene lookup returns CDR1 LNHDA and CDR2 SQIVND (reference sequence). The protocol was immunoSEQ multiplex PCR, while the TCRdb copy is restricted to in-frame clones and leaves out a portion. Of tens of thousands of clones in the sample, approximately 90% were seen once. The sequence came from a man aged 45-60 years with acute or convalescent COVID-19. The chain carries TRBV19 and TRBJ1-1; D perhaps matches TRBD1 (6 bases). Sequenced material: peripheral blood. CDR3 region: CASSIRVGTGKVRTEAFF. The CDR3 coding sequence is TGTGCCAGTAGTATTAGGGTAGGAACAGGGAAAGTGAGGACTGAAGCTTTCTTT.